The source of this T cell receptor (beta chain) is a study of metastatic and nonmetastatic thyroid tumors. This clone turned up a few times. There are 13 residues in the CDR3. In germline, CDR1 is WNHNN, CDR2 SYGVQD (reference sequence). Trimming removed 5 bases from V and 4 bases from J, with 12 bases in between. Every patient was untreated before thyroid surgery. Using MiXCR, TCRdb re-called clones from the PCR reads. In the table there are 35,000 to 50,000 clones, 25% to 35% of which are singletons. The sequenced sample consisted of blood. The chain uses TRBV10-1 and TRBJ2-7, with D uncertain. The clonotype originates from a male donor with papillary thyroid cancer or a benign thyroid nodule (not recorded which). Some clones in this sample may be carry-over from other donors' samples. The CDR3 reads CASSSVDGYEQYF. CDR3 in DNA: TGCGCCAGCAGTTCGGTAGATGGGTACGAGCAGTACTTC.